These 27 T cell receptor beta chains were all obtained from the same sample, sequenced in a study of T cell clones after liver transplantation (dated by TCRdb to about 2019). To prepare the library, the immunoSEQ multiplex PCR assay was applied. The table was pulled from immuneACCESS by TCRdb, which kept in-frame rearrangements only. Such tables lose some clones; where checked, under half of the loss comes from unresolved V genes, and the rest has no known cause. The sample table holds tens of thousands of clones, of which around 70% were seen once. Around 8.9% of the sample is in the top ten clones. Material: CD4+ T cells from blood, obtained at the 22-month timepoint. These TCRs come from a human patient who received a liver transplant. Some T cells may derive from the graft donor when a transplant has been performed.

The rearrangement joins TRBV28 to TRBJ2-3; D uncertain. The CDR3 is made up of 13 amino acids. The germline V and J ends were trimmed by 4 bases and 2 bases, with 7 bases remaining between them. In germline, CDR1 is MDHEN, CDR2 SYDVKM. The CDR3 bases are TGTGCCAGCAGTTCCCAGGACACAGATACGCAGTATTTT. Amino acids: CASSSQDTDTQYF.

This sequence joins TRBV19 and TRBJ1-5, with D possibly matching TRBD1 (6 bases). The germline gives CDR1 LNHDA, CDR2 SQIVND (reference sequence). There are 16 residues in the CDR3. V was trimmed by 4 bases and J by 7 bases, leaving 20 bases between them. In nucleotides, the CDR3 is TGTGCCAGTAGTACCCTTAGGGGGGGGCTCGTCCAGCCCCAGCATTTT. It specifies CASSTLRGGLVQPQHF.

The chain links TRBV2 to TRBJ1-3, with 10 bases matching TRBD1. The CDR3 runs to 13 residues. With V trimmed by 6 bases and J by 7 bases, 3 bases remained unmatched. Germline assignment: CDR1 SNHLY and CDR2 FYNNEI. The CDR3 nucleotides read TGTGCCAGCAGACGGACAGGGGGTAACACCATATATTTT. This sequence encodes CASRRTGGNTIYF.

This clone was recorded a few times. This chain connects TRBV18 to TRBJ2-2; D unresolved. V lost 7 bases and J 4 bases, leaving 10 bases between the germline ends. The CDR3 sequence is 13 residues long. Germline V gene sequence: CDR1 KGHSH, CDR2 LQKENI. Here the CDR3 DNA reads TGTGCCAGCTTACCCTGGGGCACCGGGGAGCTGTTTTTT. This translates into CASLPWGTGELFF.

This clone appeared a few times. V is TRBV7-6 and J is TRBJ2-6; 9 positions match TRBD1. The ends lost 5 bases at V and 0 bases at J; junction bases unmatched: 11. Per the germline V gene, CDR1 is SGHVS and CDR2 is FNYEAQ. The CDR3 runs to 19 residues. The CDR3 DNA is TGTGCCAGCAGCCTTTTGACAGGGGGTGCACTCTCTGGGGCCAACGTCCTGACTTTC. This translates into CASSLLTGGALSGANVLTF. The whole variable domain, filled in from reference TRBV7-6 and TRBJ2-6, reads GAGVSQSPRYKVTKRGQDVALRCDPISGHVSLYWYRQALGQGPEFLTYFNYEAQQDKSGLPNDRFSAERPEGSISTLTIQRTEQRDSAMYRCASSLLTGGALSGANVLTFGAGSRLTVL.

The chain joins TRBV6-6 to TRBJ2-6, with 8 bases identical to TRBD1. Germline lookup yields CDR1 MNHNY and CDR2 SVGAGI (reference sequence). The trim removed 4 bases at V and 4 bases at J, leaving 3 bases unmatched. The CDR3 has 15 amino acids. The CDR3 DNA reads TGTGCCAGCAGTTCCAGGGGGCTGGGGGCCAACGTCCTGACTTTC. Translating it yields CASSSRGLGANVLTF.

The V and J genes are TRBV27 and TRBJ1-1; no definite D call. CDR3 length: 15 residues. The V end was cut by 4 bases, the J end by 1 base, with 13 bases between. CDR1 and CDR2 from the germline V gene are MNHEY and SMNVEV (reference sequence). The CDR3 nucleotides read TGTGCCAGCAGTTCTTGGGCCCCATCGAACACTGAAGCTTTCTTT. It specifies CASSSWAPSNTEAFF.

CDR3 region: CASSDVGGPLSYEQYF. CDR3 DNA sequence: TGTGCCAGCAGTGATGTAGGAGGGCCTCTCTCCTACGAGCAGTACTTC. The V call is TRBV6-1, the J call TRBJ2-7; weak D call: TRBD2 (6 bases). CDR3 length equals 16 residues. Looked up from germline, CDR1 is MNHNS and CDR2 is SASEGT. Trimming took 3 bases from V and 0 from J, leaving 15 bases between them.

The chain couples TRBV19 to TRBJ2-1, with 13 bases identical to TRBD2. This CDR3 contains 17 residues. V gave up 7 bases and J gave up 4 bases; unmatched junction bases: 10. Germline CDR1 LNHDA, CDR2 SQIVND (reference sequence). The DNA of the CDR3 is TGTGCCAGTACCCGTACTAGCGGGGGGGCAAGTTACAATGAGCAGTTCTTC. Protein sequence: CASTRTSGGASYNEQFF.

This clone was picked up one time. The V gene is TRBV14, the J gene TRBJ2-3; maybe TRBD2 (6 bases). The CDR3 is 14 amino acids. V was shortened by 2 bases and J by 11 bases, with 17 bases between the two germline ends. Germline V CDR1 and CDR2: SGHDN, FVKESK. CDR3 DNA sequence: TGTGCCAGCAGCCAAAGTGGGAGGCAGGGCCTGCAGTATTTT. It specifies CASSQSGRQGLQYF.

This clone was picked up one time. The rearrangement uses TRBV6-4 and TRBJ1-4, with a possible D match to TRBD1 (5 bases). The CDR3 loop spans 15 amino acids. Trimming cost V 5 bases and J 5 bases, with 15 bases left between them. Germline CDR1 reads MRHNA; CDR2 reads SNTAGT. The CDR3 sequence is CASSKWDGPNEKLFF. The CDR3 nucleotides read TGTGCCAGCAGTAAATGGGACGGACCAAATGAAAAACTGTTTTTT.

The chain recombines TRBV12-5 with TRBJ2-3; tentatively, D is TRBD2 (5 bases). Per the germline V gene, CDR1 is LGHNT and CDR2 is FRNRAP. The V end lost 7 bases, the J end lost 0 bases, and 17 bases lay between the germline ends. The CDR3 totals 16 residues. The CDR3 here is CASALGGAPSTDTQYF. CDR3 coding DNA: TGTGCTAGTGCCCTAGGAGGAGCGCCTAGCACAGATACGCAGTATTTT.

This clone came up a few times. V and J are TRBV6-5 and TRBJ1-3, with 8 bases lining up with TRBD1. The CDR3 extends over 15 amino acids. Germline CDR1 is MNHEY and CDR2 is SVGAGI. Losses at the gene ends were 6 bases for V and 4 bases for J; bases not matched to a gene: 8. Here the CDR3 DNA reads TGTGCCAGCAGCGGGGGGCAGGGGGCAGGAAACACCATATATTTT. Protein product: CASSGGQGAGNTIYF.

CDR3 in amino acids: CASRIPGQGSAFF. The CDR3 DNA is TGTGCCAGTAGGATCCCGGGACAGGGGTCAGCTTTCTTT. This chain links TRBV19 with TRBJ1-1; the match to TRBD1 covers 10 bases. Trimming cost V 6 bases and J 10 bases; bases outside gene matches: 8. Germline V gives CDR1 LNHDA, CDR2 SQIVND (reference sequence). The CDR3 extends over 13 amino acids.

The V call is TRBV7-3, the J call TRBJ2-2, with D possibly TRBD1 on 7 matching bases. Deletions cut 2 bases from V and 4 bases from J, with 11 bases between. Germline V lookup: CDR1 SGHTA, CDR2 FQGTGA. The CDR3 spans 15 residues. The CDR3 spells CASSLLEGATGELFF. The CDR3 DNA reads TGTGCCAGCAGCTTATTGGAGGGGGCCACCGGGGAGCTGTTTTTT.

The chain recombines TRBV6-1 with TRBJ2-7, with D unresolved. V was clipped by 3 bases and J by 9 bases, with 15 bases between them. Germline CDR1 is MNHNS and CDR2 is SASEGT. The length of the CDR3 is 13 residues. CDR3 in DNA: TGTGCCAGCAGTGATTTAACGGCTACGGCGCAGTACTTC. Translating it yields CASSDLTATAQYF.

The CDR3 loop reads CASSLVGDRTRSIQYF. The CDR3 DNA reads as TGTGCCAGCAGCTTAGTAGGAGATCGAACCCGAAGCATTCAGTACTTC. The chain links TRBV7-2 to TRBJ2-4, with D unclear. The CDR3 sequence is 16 residues long. The ends were cut back, 1 base at V and 9 bases at J, with 19 bases in the middle. Per the germline V gene, CDR1 is SGHTA and CDR2 is FQGNSA.

The rearrangement uses TRBV7-2 and TRBJ1-6; possible D gene TRBD1, 5 bases. Germline assignment: CDR1 SGHTA and CDR2 FQGNSA. The V end lost 3 bases, the J end lost 10 bases, and 10 bases lay between the germline ends. The CDR3 runs 13 residues. For the CDR3, the DNA is TGTGCCAGCAGCTTGGGCAGGGAATCACCCCTCCACTTT. As protein: CASSLGRESPLHF.

This clone was detected a few times. The chain uses TRBV2 and TRBJ1-5; weak D call: TRBD1 (5 bases). With 4 bases removed from V and 7 bases from J, the gap between germline ends came to 11 bases. This CDR3 contains 13 residues. Germline V gene data show CDR1 as SNHLY and CDR2 as FYNNEI. In DNA, the CDR3 is TGTGCCAGCAGTGCCGGGACCGGACAGCCCCAGCATTTT. Translating gives CASSAGTGQPQHF.

The rearrangement joins TRBV14 to TRBJ2-3, with D possibly being TRBD2 (5 bases). CDR1 is SGHDN, CDR2 FVKESK, per germline. Trimming took 1 base from V and 2 from J, leaving 7 bases between them. CDR3 length equals 14 residues. For the CDR3, the DNA is TGTGCCAGCAGCCAAGGAGGGAACACAGATACGCAGTATTTT. Amino acid sequence: CASSQGGNTDTQYF.

V is TRBV2 and J is TRBJ1-5; 9 nucleotides align to TRBD1. The germline gives CDR1 SNHLY, CDR2 FYNNEI. This CDR3 is 16 amino acids long. Trimming cost V 4 bases and J 0 bases; bases outside gene matches: 4. The CDR3 DNA sequence: TGTGCCAGCAGTGCACAGGGGGCCCATAGCAATCAGCCCCAGCATTTT. It is translated as CASSAQGAHSNQPQHF.

The gene calls are TRBV7-2 and TRBJ2-3; either TRBD1 or TRBD2 may supply D (6 bases each). Trimming cost V 0 bases and J 4 bases, with 11 bases left between them. The CDR3 has 15 amino acids. The germline CDR1 and CDR2 sequences are SGHTA and FQGNSA. The DNA of the CDR3 is TGTGCCAGCAGCTTAGCGGGGGGCTTGGCAGATACGCAGTATTTT. Its protein product is CASSLAGGLADTQYF.

The chain has TRBV5-4 and TRBJ2-1, with TRBD2 matching over 7 bases. J was trimmed by 4 bases and V by 0 bases; bases with no gene match: 7. The CDR3 loop spans 16 amino acids. The germline CDR1 and CDR2 sequences are SGHNT and YYREEE (reference sequence). The CDR3, as DNA: TGTGCCAGCAGCTTGGAGGTGGGGAGGGCTTACAATGAGCAGTTCTTC. Its translation: CASSLEVGRAYNEQFF.

The CDR3 protein is CASSPRDIEAEAFF. CDR3 nucleotide sequence: TGTGCCAGCTCACCACGGGACATAGAGGCTGAAGCTTTCTTT. This rearrangement joins TRBV18 to TRBJ1-1, with D perhaps matching TRBD1 (6 bases). Germline CDR1 KGHSH, CDR2 LQKENI. With 1 base removed from V and 6 bases from J, the gap between germline ends came to 12 bases. The CDR3 covers 14 residues.

This chain joins TRBV10-3 and TRBJ2-7, with 8 bases fitting TRBD1. The CDR3 contains 15 residues. Trimming took 4 bases from V and 3 from J; bases not matched to a gene: 8. The V gene's germline CDR1 is ENHRY and CDR2 SYGVKD. The CDR3 protein is CAISAGDRTIYEQYF. The CDR3 coding sequence is TGTGCCATCAGTGCCGGGGACAGGACCATCTACGAGCAGTACTTC.

This clone was recorded only once. The V call is TRBV9, the J call TRBJ2-4; no clear D gene. V shed 4 bases and J shed 12 bases, with 14 bases lying between them. The CDR3 is made up of 12 amino acids. Germline-derived CDR1 and CDR2 are SGDLS and YYNGEE. The CDR3 bases are TGTGCCAGCAGCCCTCAGACCGCTCCTCAGTACTTC. Its protein is CASSPQTAPQYF.

V gene TRBV25-1 combines with J gene TRBJ1-5; D call uncertain. V was trimmed by 3 bases and J by 2 bases, leaving 14 bases between them. The germline V gene encodes CDR1 MGHDK and CDR2 SYGVNS. The CDR3 extends over 16 amino acids. In DNA form, the CDR3 reads TGTGCCAGCAGTGACTCCGGCGGAGGAGGCAATCAGCCCCAGCATTTT. This translates into CASSDSGGGGNQPQHF.